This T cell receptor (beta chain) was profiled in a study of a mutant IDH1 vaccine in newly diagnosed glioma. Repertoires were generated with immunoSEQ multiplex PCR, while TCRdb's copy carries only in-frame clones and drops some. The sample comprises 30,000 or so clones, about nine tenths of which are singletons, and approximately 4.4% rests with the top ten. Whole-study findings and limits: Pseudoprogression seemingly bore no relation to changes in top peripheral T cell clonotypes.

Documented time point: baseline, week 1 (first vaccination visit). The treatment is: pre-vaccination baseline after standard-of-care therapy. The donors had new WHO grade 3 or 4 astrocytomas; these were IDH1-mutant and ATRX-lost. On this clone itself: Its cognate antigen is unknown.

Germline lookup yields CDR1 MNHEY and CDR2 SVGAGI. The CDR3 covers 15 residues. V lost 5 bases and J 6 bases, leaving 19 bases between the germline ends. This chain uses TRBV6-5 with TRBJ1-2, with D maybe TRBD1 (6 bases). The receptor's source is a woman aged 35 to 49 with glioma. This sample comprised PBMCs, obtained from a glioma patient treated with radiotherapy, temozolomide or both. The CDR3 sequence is CASSTGARGLHGYTF. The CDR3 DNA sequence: TGTGCCAGCAGTACGGGGGCCAGGGGACTTCATGGCTACACCTTC.